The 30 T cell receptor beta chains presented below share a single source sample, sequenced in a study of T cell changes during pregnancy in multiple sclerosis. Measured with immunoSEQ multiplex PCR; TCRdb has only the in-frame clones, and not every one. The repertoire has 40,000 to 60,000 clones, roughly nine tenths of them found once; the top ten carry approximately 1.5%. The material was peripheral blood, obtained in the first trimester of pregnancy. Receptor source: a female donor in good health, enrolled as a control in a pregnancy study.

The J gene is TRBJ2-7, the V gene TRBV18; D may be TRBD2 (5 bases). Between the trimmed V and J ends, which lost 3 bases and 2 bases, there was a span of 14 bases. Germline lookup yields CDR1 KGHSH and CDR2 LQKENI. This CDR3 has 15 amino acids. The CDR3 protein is CASSPRARTTYEQYF. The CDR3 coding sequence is TGTGCCAGCTCACCGCGGGCCCGGACCACCTACGAGCAGTACTTC.

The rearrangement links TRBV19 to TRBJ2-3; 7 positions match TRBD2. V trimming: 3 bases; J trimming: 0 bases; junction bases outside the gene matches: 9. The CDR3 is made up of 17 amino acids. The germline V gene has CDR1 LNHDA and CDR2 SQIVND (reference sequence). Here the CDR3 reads CASSIVPSGSSTDTQYF. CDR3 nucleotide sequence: TGTGCCAGTAGTATTGTCCCTAGCGGATCTAGCACAGATACGCAGTATTTT.

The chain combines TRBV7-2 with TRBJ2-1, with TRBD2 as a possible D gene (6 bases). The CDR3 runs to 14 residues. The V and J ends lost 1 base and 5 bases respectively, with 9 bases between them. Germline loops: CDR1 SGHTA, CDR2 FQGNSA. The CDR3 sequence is CASSLERANNEQFF. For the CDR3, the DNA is TGTGCCAGCAGCTTAGAGCGGGCAAACAATGAGCAGTTCTTC.

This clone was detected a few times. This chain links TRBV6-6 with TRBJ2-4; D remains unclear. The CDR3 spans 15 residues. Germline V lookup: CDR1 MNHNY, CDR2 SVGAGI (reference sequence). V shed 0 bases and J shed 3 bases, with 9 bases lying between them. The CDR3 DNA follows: TGTGCCAGCAGTTACTCTGGAGACGGCAAAAACATTCAGTACTTC. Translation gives CASSYSGDGKNIQYF.

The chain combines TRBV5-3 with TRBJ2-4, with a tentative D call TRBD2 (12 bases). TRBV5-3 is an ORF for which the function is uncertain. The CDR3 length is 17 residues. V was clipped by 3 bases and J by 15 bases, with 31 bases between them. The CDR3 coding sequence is TGTGCCAGAAGCTCTGGACAGGGGGCGACTAGCGGGAGTCGACGGTACTTC. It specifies CARSSGQGATSGSRRYF.

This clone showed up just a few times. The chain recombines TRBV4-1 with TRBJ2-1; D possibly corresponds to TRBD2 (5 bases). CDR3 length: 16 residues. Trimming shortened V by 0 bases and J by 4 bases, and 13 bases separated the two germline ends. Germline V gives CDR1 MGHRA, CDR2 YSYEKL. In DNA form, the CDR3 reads TGCGCCAGCAGCCAAGATCCCGGGAACCATTACAATGAGCAGTTCTTC. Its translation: CASSQDPGNHYNEQFF.

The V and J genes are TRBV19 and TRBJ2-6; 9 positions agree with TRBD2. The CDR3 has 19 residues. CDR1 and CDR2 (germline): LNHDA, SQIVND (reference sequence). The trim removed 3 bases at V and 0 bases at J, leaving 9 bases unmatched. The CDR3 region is CASSIWIAGVTSGANVLTF. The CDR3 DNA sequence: TGTGCCAGTAGTATTTGGATAGCGGGAGTAACCTCTGGGGCCAACGTCCTGACTTTC. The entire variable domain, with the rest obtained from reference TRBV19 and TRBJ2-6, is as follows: DGGITQSPKYLFRKEGQNVTLSCEQNLNHDAMYWYRQDPGQGLRLIYYSQIVNDFQKGDIAEGYSVSREKKESFPLTVTSAQKNPTAFYLCASSIWIAGVTSGANVLTFGAGSRLTVL.

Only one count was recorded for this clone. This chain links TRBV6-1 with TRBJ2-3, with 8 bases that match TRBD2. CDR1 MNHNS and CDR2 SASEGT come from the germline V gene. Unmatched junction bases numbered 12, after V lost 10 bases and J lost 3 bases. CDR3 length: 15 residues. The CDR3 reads CATPGTSLRTDTQYF. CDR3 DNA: TGTGCCACACCCGGGACTAGTCTACGAACAGATACGCAGTATTTT.

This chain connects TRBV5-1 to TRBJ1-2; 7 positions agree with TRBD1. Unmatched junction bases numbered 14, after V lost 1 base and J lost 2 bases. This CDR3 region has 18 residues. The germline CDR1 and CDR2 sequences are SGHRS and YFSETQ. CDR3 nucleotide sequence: TGCGCCAGCAGCTTGACTCCCCAGGGGGGCCGCCTGAACTATGGCTACACCTTC. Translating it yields CASSLTPQGGRLNYGYTF.

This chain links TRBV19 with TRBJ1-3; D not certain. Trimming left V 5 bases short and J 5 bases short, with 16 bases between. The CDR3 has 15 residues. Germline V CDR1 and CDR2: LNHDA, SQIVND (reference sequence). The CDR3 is CASSGGRDMRNTIYF. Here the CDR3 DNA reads TGTGCCAGTAGTGGCGGGAGGGATATGCGAAACACCATATATTTT.

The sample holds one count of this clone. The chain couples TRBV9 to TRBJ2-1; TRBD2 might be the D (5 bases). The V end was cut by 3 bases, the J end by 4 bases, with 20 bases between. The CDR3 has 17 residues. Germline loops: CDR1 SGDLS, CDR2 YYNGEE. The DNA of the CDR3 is TGTGCCAGCAGCGGACGGACGGAGCGGCATGTTTACAATGAGCAGTTCTTC. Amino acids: CASSGRTERHVYNEQFF.

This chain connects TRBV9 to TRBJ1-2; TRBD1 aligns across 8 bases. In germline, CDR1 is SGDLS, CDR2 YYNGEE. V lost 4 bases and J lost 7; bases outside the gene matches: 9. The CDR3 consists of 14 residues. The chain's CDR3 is CASSIQGAGVGYTF. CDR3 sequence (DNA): TGTGCCAGCAGCATTCAGGGGGCGGGGGTTGGCTACACCTTC.

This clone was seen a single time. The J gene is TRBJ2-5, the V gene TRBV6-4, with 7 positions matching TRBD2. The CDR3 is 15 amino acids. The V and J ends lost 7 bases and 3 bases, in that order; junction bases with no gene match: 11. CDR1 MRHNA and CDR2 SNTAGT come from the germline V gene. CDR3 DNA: TGTGCCAGCATCCGGGAGGAGGGGCCAAAAGAGACCCAGTACTTC. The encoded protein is CASIREEGPKETQYF.

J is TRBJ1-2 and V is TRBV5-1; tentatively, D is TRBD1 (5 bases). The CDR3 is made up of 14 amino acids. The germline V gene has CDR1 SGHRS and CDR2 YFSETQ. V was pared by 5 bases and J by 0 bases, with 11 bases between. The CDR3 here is CASSIRESNYGYTF. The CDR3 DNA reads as TGCGCCAGCAGTATCAGGGAATCTAACTATGGCTACACCTTC.

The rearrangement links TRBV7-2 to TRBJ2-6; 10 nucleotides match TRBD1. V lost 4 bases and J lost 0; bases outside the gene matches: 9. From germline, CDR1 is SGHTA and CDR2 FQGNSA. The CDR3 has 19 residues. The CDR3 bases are TGTGCCAGCAGCTCAACCGGGACAGGGGCCCGCTCTGGGGCCAACGTCCTGACTTTC. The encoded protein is CASSSTGTGARSGANVLTF.

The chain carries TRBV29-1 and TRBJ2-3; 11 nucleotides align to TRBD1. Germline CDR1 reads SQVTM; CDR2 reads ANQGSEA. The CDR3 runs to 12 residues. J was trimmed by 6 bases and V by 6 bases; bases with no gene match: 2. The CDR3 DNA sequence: TGCAGCGTGAGGGACAGGGGGGATACGCAGTATTTT. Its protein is CSVRDRGDTQYF.

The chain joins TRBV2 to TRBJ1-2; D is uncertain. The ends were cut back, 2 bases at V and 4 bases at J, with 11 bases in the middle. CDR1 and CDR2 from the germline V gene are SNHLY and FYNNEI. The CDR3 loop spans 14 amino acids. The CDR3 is CASSELQATYGYTF. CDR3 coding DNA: TGTGCCAGCAGTGAACTGCAGGCGACCTATGGCTACACCTTC.

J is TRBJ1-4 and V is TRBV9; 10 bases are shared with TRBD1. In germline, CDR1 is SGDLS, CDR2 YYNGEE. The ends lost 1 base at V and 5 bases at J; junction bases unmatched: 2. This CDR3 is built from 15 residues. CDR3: CASSVRGQGNEKLFF. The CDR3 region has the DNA TGTGCCAGCAGCGTAAGGGGACAGGGGAATGAAAAACTGTTTTTT. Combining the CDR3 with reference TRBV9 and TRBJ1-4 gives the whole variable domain DSGVTQTPKHLITATGQRVTLRCSPRSGDLSVYWYQQSLDQGLQFLIQYYNGEERAKGNILERFSAQQFPDLHSELNLSSLELGDSALYFCASSVRGQGNEKLFFGSGTQLSVL.

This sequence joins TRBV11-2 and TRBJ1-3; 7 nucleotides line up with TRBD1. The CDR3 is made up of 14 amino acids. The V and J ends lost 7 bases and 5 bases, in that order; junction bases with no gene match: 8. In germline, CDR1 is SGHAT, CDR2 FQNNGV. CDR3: CASITGDSRNTIYF. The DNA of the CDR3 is TGTGCCAGCATTACCGGGGACAGCCGAAACACCATATATTTT.

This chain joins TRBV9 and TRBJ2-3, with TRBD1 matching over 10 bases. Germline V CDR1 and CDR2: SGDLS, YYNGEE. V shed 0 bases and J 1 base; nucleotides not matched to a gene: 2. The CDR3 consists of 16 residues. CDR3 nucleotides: TGTGCCAGCAGCGTAGAAGGACAGGGGGGCACAGATACGCAGTATTTT. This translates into CASSVEGQGGTDTQYF.

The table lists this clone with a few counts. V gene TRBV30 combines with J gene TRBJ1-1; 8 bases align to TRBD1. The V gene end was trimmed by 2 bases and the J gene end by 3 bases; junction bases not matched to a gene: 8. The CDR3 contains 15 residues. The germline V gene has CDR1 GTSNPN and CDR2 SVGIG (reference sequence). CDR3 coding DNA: TGTGCCTGGAGTCCCCCAGACAGGGGATACACTGAAGCTTTCTTT. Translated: CAWSPPDRGYTEAFF.

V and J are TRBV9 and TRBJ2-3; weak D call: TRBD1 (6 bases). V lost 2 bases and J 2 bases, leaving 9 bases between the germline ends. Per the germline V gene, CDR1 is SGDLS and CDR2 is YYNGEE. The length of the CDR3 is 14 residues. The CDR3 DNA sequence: TGTGCCAGCAGCGTGGGGGACAACACAGATACGCAGTATTTT. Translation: CASSVGDNTDTQYF. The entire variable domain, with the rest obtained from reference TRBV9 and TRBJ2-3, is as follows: DSGVTQTPKHLITATGQRVTLRCSPRSGDLSVYWYQQSLDQGLQFLIQYYNGEERAKGNILERFSAQQFPDLHSELNLSSLELGDSALYFCASSVGDNTDTQYFGPGTRLTVL.

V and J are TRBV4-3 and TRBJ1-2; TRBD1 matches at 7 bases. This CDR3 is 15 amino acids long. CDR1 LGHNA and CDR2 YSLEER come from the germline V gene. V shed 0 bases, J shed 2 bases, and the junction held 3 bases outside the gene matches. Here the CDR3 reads CASSQEVTGNYGYTF. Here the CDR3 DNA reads TGCGCCAGCAGCCAAGAGGTGACAGGGAACTATGGCTACACCTTC.

The CDR3 spells CASSYSGTGKNEQYF. The CDR3 bases are TGTGCCAGCAGTTACTCCGGGACAGGGAAGAACGAGCAGTACTTC. The chain uses TRBV6-5 and TRBJ2-7; 9 positions match TRBD1. The V gene's germline CDR1 is MNHEY and CDR2 SVGAGI. The CDR3 is 15 residues long. V trimming: 0 bases; J trimming: 5 bases; junction bases outside the gene matches: 5.

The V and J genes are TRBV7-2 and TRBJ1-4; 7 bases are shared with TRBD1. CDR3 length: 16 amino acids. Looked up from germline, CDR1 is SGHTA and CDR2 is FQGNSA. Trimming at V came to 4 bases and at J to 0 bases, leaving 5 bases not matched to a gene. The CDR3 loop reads CASSSYRGATNEKLFF. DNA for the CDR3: TGTGCCAGCAGCTCATACAGGGGTGCAACTAATGAAAAACTGTTTTTT.

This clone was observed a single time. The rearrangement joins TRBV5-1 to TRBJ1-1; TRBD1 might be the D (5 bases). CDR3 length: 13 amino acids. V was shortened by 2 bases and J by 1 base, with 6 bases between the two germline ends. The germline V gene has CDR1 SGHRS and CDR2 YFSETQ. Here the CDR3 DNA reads TGCGCCAGCAGCTTAGGGGAGAACACTGAAGCTTTCTTT. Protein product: CASSLGENTEAFF.

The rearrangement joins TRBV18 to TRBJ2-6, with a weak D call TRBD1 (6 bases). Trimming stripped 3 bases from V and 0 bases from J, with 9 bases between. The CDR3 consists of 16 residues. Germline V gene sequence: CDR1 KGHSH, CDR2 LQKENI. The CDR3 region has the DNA TGTGCCAGCTCACCTACAGGGTTCTCTGGGGCCAACGTCCTGACTTTC. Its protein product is CASSPTGFSGANVLTF.

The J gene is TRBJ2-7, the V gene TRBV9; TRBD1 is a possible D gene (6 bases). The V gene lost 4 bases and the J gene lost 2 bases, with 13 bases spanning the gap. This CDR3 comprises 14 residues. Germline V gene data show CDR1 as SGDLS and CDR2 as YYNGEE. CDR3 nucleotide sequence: TGTGCCAGCAGCCCCAGGGACAACCCCTACGAGCAGTACTTC. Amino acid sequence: CASSPRDNPYEQYF.

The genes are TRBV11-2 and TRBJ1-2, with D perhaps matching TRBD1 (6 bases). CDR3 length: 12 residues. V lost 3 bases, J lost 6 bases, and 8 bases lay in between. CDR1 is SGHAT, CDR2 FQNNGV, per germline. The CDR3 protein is CASSFAGDGYTF. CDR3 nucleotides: TGTGCCAGCAGCTTTGCAGGGGATGGCTACACCTTC.

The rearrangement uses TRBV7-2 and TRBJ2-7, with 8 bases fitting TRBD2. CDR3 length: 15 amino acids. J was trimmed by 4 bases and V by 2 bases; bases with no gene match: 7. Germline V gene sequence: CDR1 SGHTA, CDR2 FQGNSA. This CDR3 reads CASSLSLADLYEQYF. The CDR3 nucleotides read TGTGCCAGCAGCTTATCACTAGCGGACTTGTACGAGCAGTACTTC.